This T cell receptor beta chain came from a study of shared clonotypes between healthy human individuals. This clone was detected only a few times. Profiled with immunoSEQ multiplex PCR; TCRdb holds only in-frame clones, not every one. Among some 900,000 clones, 70% to 85% were seen once, and the ten largest hold roughly 1.5%. The specimen sequenced was memory CD4+ T cells sorted from blood. As to subset: CD45RA-negative fraction. The origin of this receptor is a man in his late teens or twenties in good health.

CDR3 coding DNA: TGTGCCAGCAGTTCGTTCAAAGAGACCCAGTACTTC. The encoded protein is CASSSFKETQYF. V is TRBV2 and J is TRBJ2-5; D uncertain. V was clipped by 5 bases and J by 3 bases, with 7 bases between them. CDR1 is SNHLY and CDR2 is FYNNEI in the germline V gene. This CDR3 is 12 amino acids long.